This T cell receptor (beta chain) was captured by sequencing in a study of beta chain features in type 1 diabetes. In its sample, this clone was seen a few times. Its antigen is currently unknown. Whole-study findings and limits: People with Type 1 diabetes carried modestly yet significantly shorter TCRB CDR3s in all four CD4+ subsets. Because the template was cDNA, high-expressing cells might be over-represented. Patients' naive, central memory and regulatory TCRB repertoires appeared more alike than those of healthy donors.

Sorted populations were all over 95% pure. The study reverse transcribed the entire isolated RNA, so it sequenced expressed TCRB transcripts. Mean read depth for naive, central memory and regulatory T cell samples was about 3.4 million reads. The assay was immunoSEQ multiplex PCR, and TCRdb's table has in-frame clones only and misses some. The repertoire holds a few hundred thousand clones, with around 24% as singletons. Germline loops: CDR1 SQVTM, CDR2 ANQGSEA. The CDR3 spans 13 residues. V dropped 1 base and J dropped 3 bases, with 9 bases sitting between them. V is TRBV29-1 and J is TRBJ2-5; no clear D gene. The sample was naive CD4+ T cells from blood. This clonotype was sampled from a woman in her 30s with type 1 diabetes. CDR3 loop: CSVEGGREETQYF. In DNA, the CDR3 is TGCAGCGTTGAAGGTGGCCGGGAAGAGACCCAGTACTTC. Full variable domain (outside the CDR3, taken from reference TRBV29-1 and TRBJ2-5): SAVISQKPSRDICQRGTSLTIQCQVDSQVTMMFWYRQQPGQSLTLIATANQGSEATYESGFVIDKFPISRPNLTFSTLTVSNMSPEDSSIYLCSVEGGREETQYFGPGTRLLVL.